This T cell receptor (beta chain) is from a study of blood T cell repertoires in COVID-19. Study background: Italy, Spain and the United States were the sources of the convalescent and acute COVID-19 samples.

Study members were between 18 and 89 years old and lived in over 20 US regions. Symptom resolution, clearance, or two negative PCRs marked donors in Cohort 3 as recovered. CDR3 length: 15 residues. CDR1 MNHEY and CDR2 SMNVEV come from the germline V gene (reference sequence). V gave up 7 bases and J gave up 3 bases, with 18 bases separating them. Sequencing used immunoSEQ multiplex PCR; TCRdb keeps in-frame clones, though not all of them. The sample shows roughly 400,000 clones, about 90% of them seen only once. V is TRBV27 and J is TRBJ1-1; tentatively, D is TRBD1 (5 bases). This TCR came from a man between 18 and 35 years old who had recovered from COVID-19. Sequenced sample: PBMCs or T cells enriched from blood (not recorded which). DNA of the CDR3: TGTGCCAGCACCCCAGGGAGGGGCCCGGACACTGAAGCTTTCTTT. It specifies CASTPGRGPDTEAFF.